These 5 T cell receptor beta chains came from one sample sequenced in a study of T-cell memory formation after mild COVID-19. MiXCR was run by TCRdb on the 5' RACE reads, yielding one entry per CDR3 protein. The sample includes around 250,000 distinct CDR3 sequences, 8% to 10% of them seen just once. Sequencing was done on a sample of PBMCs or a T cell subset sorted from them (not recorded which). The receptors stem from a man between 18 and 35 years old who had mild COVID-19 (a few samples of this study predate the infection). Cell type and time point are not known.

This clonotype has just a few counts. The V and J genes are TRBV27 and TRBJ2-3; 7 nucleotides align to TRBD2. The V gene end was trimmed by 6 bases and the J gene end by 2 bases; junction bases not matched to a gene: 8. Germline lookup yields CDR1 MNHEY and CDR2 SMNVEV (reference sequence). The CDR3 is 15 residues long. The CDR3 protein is CASSPRRGTTDTQYF. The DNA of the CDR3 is TGTGCCAGCAGCCCTCGGCGGGGGACCACAGATACGCAGTATTTT.

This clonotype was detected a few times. CDR3 amino acids: CASSSGGGPDTQYF. CDR3 nucleotides: TGTGCCTCGTCTAGCGGGGGAGGTCCAGATACGCAGTATTTT. The V and J genes are TRBV10-3 and TRBJ2-3; 10 bases are a match to TRBD2. The V gene's germline CDR1 is ENHRY and CDR2 SYGVKD. Germline trimming cut 11 bases from V and 4 bases from J; bases unmatched to any gene: 9. This CDR3 comprises 14 residues.

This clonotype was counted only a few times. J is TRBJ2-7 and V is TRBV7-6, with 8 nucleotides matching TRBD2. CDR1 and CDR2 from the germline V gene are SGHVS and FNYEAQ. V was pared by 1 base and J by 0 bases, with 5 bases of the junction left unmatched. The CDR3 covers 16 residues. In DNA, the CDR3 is TGTGCCAGCAGCTTAGGGAGCGGGGGCCGCTCCTACGAGCAGTACTTC. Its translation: CASSLGSGGRSYEQYF. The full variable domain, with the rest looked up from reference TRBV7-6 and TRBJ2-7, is GAGVSQSPRYKVTKRGQDVALRCDPISGHVSLYWYRQALGQGPEFLTYFNYEAQQDKSGLPNDRFSAERPEGSISTLTIQRTEQRDSAMYRCASSLGSGGRSYEQYFGPGTRLTVT.

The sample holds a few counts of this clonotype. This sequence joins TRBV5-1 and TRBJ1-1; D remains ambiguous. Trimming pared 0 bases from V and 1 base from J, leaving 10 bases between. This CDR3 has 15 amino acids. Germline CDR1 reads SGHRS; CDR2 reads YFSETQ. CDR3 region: CASSLAPNQNTEAFF. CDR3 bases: TGCGCCAGCAGCTTGGCCCCTAATCAGAACACTGAAGCTTTCTTT.

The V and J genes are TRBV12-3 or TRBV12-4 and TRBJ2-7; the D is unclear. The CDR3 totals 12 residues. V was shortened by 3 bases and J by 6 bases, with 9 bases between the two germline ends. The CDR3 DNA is TGTGCCAGCAGTTTTATAGGGCTCGAGCAGTACGTC. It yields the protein CASSFIGLEQYV.